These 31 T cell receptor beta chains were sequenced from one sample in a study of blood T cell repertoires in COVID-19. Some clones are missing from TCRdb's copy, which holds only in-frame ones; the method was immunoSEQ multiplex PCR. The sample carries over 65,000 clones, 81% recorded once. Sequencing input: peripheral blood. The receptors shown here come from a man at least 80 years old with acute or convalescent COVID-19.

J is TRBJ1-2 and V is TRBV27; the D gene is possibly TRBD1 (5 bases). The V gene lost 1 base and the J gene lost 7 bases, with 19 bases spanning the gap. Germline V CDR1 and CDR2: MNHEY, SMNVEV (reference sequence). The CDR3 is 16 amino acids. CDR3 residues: CASSLYSGTSMGGYTF. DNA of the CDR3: TGTGCCAGCAGTTTATACTCCGGGACTTCGATGGGTGGCTACACCTTC.

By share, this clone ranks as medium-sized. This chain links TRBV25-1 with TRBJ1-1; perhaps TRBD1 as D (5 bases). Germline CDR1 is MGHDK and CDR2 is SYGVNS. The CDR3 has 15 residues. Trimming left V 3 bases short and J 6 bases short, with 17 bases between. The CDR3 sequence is CASSDRPTGDAEAFF. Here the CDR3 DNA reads TGTGCCAGCAGTGACCGTCCAACAGGAGATGCTGAAGCTTTCTTT.

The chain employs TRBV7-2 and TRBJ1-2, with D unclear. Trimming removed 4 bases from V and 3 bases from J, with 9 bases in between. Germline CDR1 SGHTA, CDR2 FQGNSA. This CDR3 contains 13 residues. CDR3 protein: CASSSWSDYGYTF. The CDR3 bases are TGTGCCAGCAGCTCCTGGTCGGACTATGGCTACACCTTC.

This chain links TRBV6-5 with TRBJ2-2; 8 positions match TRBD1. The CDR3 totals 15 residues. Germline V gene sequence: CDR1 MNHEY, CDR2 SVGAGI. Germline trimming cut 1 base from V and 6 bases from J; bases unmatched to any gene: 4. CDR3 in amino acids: CASSYYGQGPGELFF. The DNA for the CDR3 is TGTGCCAGCAGTTACTACGGACAGGGTCCCGGGGAGCTGTTTTTT.

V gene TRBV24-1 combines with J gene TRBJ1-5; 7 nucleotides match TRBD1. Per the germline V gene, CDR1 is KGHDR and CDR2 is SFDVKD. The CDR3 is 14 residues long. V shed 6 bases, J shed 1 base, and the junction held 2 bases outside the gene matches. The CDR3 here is CATSPRGSNQPQHF. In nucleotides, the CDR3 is TGTGCCACCAGTCCCAGGGGGAGCAATCAGCCCCAGCATTTT.

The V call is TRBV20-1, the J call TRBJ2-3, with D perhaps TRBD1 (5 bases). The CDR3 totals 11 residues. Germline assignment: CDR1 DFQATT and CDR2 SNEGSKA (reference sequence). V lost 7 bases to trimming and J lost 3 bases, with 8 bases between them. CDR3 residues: CSGAGTDTQYF. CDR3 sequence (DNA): TGCAGTGGAGCAGGGACAGATACGCAGTATTTT.

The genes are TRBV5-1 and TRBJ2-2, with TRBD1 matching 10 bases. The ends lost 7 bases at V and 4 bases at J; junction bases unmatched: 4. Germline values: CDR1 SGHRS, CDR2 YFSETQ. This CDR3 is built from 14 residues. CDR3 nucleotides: TGCGCCAGCGCGGGACAGGGGACCACCGGGGAGCTGTTTTTT. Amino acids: CASAGQGTTGELFF.

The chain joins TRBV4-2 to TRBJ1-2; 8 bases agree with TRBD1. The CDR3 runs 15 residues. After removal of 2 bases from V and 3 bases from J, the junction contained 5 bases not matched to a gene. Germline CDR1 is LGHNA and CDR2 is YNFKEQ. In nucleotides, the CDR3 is TGTGCCAGCAGCCAAACCTCGACAGGGGACTATGGCTACACCTTC. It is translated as CASSQTSTGDYGYTF.

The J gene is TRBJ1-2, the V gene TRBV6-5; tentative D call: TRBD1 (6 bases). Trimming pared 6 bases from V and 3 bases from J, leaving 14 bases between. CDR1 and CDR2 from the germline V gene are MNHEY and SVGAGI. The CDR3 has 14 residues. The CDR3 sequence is CASRRTGTDYGYTF. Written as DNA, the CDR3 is TGTGCCAGCAGGCGTACAGGGACCGACTATGGCTACACCTTC.

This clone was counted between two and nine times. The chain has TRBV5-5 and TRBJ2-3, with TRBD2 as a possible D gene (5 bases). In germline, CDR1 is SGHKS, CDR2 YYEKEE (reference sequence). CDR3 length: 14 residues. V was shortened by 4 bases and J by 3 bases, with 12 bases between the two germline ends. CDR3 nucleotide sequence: TGTGCCAGCAGCCTTGGAGGAGTTACAGATACGCAGTATTTT. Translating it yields CASSLGGVTDTQYF.

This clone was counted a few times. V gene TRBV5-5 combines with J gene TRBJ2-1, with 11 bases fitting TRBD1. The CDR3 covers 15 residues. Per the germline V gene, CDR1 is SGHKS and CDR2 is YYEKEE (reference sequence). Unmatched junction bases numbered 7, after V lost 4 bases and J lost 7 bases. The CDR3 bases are TGTGCCAGCAGCACCCATGGACAGGGGGCTAATGAGCAGTTCTTC. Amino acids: CASSTHGQGANEQFF.

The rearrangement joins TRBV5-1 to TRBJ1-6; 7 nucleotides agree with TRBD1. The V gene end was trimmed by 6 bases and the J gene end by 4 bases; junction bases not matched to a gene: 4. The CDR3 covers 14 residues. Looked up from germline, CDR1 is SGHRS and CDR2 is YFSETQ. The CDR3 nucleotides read TGCGCCAGCACCGCGGGACAGTATAATTCACCCCTCCACTTT. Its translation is CASTAGQYNSPLHF.

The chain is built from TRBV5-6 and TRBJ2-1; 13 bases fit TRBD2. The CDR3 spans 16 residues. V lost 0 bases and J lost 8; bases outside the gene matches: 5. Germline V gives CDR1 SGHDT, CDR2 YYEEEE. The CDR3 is CASSLVGGTSGDEQFF. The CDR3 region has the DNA TGTGCCAGCAGCTTGGTAGGGGGGACTAGCGGGGATGAGCAGTTCTTC.

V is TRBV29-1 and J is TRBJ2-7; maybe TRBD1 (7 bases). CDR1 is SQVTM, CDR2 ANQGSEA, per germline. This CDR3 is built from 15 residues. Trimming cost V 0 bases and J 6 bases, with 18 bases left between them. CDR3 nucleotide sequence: TGCAGCGTTGAAGATCCCAGGGGGGCGTCGGGCGAGCAGTACTTC. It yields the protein CSVEDPRGASGEQYF.

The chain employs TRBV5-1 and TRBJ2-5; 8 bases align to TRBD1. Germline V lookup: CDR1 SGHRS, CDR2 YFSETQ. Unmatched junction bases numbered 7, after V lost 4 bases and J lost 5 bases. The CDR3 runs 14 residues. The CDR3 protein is CASSTQGARETQYF. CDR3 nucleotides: TGCGCCAGCAGCACCCAGGGGGCGCGGGAGACCCAGTACTTC.

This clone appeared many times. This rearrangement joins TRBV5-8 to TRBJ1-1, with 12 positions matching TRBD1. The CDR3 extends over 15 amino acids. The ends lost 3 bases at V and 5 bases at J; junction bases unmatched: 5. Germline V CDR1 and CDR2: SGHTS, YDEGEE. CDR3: CASSSRDRGHTEAFF. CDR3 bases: TGTGCCAGCAGCTCCCGGGACAGGGGGCATACTGAAGCTTTCTTT.

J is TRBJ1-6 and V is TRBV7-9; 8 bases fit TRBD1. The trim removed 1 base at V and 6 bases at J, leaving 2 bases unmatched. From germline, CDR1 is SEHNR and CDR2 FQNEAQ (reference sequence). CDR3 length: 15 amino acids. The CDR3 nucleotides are TGTGCCAGCAGCTTAGGGACAGGGACTAATTCACCCCTCCACTTT. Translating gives CASSLGTGTNSPLHF. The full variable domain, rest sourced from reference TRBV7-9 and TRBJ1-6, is DTGVSQNPRHKITKRGQNVTFRCDPISEHNRLYWYRQTLGQGPEFLTYFQNEAQLEKSRLLSDRFSAERPKGSFSTLEIQRTEQGDSAMYLCASSLGTGTNSPLHFGNGTRLTVT.

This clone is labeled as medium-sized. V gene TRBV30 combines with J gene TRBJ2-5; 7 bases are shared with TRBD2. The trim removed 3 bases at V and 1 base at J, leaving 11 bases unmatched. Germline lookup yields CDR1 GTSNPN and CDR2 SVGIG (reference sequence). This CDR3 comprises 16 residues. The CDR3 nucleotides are TGTGCCTGGAGGGACAAAACTAGCGATTTCCAAGAGACCCAGTACTTC. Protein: CAWRDKTSDFQETQYF.

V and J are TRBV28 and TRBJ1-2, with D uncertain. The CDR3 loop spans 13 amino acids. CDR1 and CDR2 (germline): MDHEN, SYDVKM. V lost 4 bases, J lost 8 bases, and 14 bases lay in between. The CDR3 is CASSYSRQTGYTF. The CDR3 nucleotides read TGTGCCAGCAGTTATTCCAGACAAACCGGCTACACCTTC.

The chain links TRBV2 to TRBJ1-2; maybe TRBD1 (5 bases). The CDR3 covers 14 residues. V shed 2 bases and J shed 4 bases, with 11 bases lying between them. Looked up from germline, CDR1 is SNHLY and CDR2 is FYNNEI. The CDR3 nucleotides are TGTGCCAGCAGTGAACGGGCGGGGCTCTATGGCTACACCTTC. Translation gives CASSERAGLYGYTF. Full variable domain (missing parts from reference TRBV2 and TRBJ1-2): EPEVTQTPSHQVTQMGQEVILRCVPISNHLYFYWYRQILGQKVEFLVSFYNNEISEKSEIFDDQFSVERPDGSNFTLKIRSTKLEDSAMYFCASSERAGLYGYTFGSGTRLTVV.

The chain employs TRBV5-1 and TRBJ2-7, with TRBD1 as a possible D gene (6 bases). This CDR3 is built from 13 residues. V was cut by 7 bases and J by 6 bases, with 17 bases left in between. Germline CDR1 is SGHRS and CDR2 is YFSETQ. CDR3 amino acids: CASCEKQGSEQYF. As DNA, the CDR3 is TGCGCCAGCTGCGAAAAACAGGGTAGCGAGCAGTACTTC.

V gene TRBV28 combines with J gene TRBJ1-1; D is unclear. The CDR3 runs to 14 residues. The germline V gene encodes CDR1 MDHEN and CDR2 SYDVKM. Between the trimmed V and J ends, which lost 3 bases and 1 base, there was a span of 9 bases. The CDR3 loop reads CASSLHRKNTEAFF. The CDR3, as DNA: TGTGCCAGCAGTTTGCACAGAAAGAACACTGAAGCTTTCTTT.

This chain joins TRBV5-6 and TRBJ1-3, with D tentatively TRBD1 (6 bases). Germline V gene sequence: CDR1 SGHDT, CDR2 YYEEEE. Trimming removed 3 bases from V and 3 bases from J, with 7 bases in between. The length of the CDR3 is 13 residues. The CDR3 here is CASSWTVGNTIYF. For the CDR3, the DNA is TGTGCCAGCAGCTGGACAGTTGGAAACACCATATATTTT.

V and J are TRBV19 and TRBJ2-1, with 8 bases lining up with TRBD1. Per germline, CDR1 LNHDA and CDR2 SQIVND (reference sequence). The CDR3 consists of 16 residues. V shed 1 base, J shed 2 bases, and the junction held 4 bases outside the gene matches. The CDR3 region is CASSIGLGQAYNEQFF. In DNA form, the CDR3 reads TGTGCCAGTAGTATAGGTCTGGGACAGGCCTACAATGAGCAGTTCTTC.

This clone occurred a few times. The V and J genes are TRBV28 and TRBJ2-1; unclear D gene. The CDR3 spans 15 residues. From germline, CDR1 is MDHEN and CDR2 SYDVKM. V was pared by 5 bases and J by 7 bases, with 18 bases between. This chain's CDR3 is CASSPSVGLRNEQFF. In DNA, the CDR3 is TGTGCCAGCAGTCCCTCGGTGGGCTTGAGAAATGAGCAGTTCTTC.

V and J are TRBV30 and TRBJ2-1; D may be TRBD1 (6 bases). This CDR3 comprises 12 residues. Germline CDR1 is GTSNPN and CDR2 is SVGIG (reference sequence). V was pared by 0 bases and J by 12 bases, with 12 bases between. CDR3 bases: TGTGCCTGGAGTGTACTCAGGGGATTGCAGTTCTTC. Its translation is CAWSVLRGLQFF.

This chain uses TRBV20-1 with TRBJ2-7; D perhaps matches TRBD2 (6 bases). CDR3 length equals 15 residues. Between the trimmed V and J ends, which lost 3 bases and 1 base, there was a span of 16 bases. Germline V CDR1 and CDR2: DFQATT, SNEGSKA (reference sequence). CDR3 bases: TGCAGTGCTAGTAATCCCCGGGAGCAATCCTACGAGCAGTACTTC. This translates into CSASNPREQSYEQYF.

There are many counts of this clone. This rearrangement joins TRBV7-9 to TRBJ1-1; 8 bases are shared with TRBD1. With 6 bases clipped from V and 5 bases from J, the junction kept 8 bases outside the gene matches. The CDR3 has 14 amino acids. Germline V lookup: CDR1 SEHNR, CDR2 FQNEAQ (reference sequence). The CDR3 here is CASRRDRGDTEAFF. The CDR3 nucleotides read TGTGCCAGCAGGCGAGACAGGGGAGATACTGAAGCTTTCTTT.

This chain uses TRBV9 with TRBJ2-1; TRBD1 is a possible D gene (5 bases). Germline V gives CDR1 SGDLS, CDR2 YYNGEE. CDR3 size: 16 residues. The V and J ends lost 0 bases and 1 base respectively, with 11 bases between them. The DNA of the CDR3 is TGTGCCAGCAGCGTAGGGGGAAGGGGTTCCTACAATGAGCAGTTCTTC. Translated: CASSVGGRGSYNEQFF.

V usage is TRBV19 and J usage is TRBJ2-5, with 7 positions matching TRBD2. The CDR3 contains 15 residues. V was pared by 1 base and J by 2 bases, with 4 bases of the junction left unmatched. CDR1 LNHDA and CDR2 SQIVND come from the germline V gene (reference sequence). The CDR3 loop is CASSIVSSGQETQYF. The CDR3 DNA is TGTGCCAGTAGTATAGTGTCTAGCGGACAAGAGACCCAGTACTTC.

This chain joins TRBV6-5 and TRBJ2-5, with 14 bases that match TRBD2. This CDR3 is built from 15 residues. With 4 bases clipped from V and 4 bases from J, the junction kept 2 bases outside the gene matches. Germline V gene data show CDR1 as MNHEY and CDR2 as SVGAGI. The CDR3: CASSWGLAGAETQYF. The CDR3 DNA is TGTGCCAGCAGTTGGGGACTAGCGGGAGCAGAGACCCAGTACTTC.